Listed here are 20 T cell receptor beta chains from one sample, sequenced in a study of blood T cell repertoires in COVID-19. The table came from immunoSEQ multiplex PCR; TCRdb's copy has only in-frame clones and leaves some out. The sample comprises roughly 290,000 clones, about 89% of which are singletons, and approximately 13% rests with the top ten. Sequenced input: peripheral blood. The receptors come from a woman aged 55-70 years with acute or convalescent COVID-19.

Written as DNA, the CDR3 is TGTGCCAGCAGGTTAGGACTAGGGGTCTCCAGCGGGGAGCTGTTTTTT. Amino acids: CASRLGLGVSSGELFF. The chain joins TRBV2 to TRBJ2-2; 7 bases align to TRBD2. Germline loops: CDR1 SNHLY, CDR2 FYNNEI. With 6 bases clipped from V and 7 bases from J, the junction kept 14 bases outside the gene matches. The CDR3 contains 16 residues.

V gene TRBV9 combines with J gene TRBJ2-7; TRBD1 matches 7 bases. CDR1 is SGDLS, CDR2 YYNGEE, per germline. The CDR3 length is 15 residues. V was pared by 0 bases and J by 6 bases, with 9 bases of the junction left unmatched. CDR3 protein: CASSVANRGLSEQYF. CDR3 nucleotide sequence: TGTGCCAGCAGCGTAGCTAACAGGGGTTTGTCCGAGCAGTACTTC.

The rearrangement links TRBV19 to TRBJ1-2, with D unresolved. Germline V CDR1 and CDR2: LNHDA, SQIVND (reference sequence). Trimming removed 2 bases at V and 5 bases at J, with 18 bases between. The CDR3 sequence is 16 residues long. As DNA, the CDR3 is TGTGCCAGTAGTATAAGGCAGTCACGGGGAGATTATGGCTACACCTTC. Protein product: CASSIRQSRGDYGYTF. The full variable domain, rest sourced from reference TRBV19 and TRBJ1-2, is DGGITQSPKYLFRKEGQNVTLSCEQNLNHDAMYWYRQDPGQGLRLIYYSQIVNDFQKGDIAEGYSVSREKKESFPLTVTSAQKNPTAFYLCASSIRQSRGDYGYTFGSGTRLTVV.

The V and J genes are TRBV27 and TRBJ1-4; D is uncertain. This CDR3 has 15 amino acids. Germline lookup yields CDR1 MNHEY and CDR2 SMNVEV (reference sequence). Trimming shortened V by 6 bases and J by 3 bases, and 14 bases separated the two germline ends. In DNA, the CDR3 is TGTGCCAGCAGCCGGGGTCTCCGGGCTAATGAAAAACTGTTTTTT. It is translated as CASSRGLRANEKLFF.

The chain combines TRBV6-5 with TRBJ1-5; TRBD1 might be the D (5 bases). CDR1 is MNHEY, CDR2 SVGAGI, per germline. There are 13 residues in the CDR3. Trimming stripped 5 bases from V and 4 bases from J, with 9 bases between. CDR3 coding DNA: TGTGCCAGCAGTAGGACACCGAATCAGCCCCAGCATTTT. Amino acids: CASSRTPNQPQHF.

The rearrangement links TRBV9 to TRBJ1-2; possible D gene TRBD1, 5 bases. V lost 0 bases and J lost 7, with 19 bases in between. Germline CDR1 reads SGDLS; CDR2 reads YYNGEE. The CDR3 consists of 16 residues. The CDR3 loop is CASSVVRTMAPAGYTF. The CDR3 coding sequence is TGTGCCAGCAGCGTAGTCAGGACAATGGCCCCGGCTGGCTACACCTTC.

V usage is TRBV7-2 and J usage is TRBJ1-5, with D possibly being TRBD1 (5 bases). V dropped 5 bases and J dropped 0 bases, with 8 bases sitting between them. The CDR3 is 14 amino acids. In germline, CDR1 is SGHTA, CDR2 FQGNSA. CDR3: CASSRGGSNQPQHF. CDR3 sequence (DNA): TGTGCCAGCAGCCGGGGGGGTAGCAATCAGCCCCAGCATTTT.

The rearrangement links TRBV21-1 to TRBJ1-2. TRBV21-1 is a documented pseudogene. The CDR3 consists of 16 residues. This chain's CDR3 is CASSPSRAGGIYGYTF. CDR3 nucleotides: TGTGCCAGCAGCCCATCAAGAGCCGGGGGGATCTATGGCTACACCTTC.

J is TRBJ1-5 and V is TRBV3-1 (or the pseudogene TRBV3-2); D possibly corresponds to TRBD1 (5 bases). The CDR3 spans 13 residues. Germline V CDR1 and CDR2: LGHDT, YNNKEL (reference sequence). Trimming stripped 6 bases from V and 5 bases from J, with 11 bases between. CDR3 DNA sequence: TGTGCCAGCAGTGCTACAGGCGATCAGCCCCAGCATTTT. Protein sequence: CASSATGDQPQHF.

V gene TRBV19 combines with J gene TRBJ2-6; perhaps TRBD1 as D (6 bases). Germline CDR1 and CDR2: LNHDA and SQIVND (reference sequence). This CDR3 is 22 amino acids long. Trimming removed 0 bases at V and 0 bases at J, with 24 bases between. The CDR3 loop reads CASSIDHRIGDTIRSGANVLTF. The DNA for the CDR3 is TGTGCCAGTAGTATAGATCATCGGATTGGGGACACTATCCGCTCTGGGGCCAACGTCCTGACTTTC.

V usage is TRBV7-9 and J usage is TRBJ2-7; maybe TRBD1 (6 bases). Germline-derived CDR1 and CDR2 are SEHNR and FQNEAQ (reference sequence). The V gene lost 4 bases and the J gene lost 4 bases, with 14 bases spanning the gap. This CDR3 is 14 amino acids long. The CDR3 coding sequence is TGTGCCAGCAGCTGGGGGCGGGTCCCTTACGAGCAGTACTTC. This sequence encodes CASSWGRVPYEQYF.

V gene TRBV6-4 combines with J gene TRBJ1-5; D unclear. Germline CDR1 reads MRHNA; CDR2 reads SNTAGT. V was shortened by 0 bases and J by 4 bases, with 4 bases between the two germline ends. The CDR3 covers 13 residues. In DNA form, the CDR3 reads TGTGCCAGCAGTGACTCCCCTAATCAGCCCCAGCATTTT. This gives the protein CASSDSPNQPQHF.

CDR3 nucleotide sequence: TGCGCCAGCAGCTTGGGCGGGGGAAAAAAAGAGACCCAGTACTTC. Translated: CASSLGGGKKETQYF. V and J are TRBV5-1 and TRBJ2-5, with 7 nucleotides matching TRBD2. The CDR3 loop spans 15 amino acids. Germline lookup yields CDR1 SGHRS and CDR2 YFSETQ. With V trimmed by 0 bases and J by 3 bases, 5 bases remained unmatched.

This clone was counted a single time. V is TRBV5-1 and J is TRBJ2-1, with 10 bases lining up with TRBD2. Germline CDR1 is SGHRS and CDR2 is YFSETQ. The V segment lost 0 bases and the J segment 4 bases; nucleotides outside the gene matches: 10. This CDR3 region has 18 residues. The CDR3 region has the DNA TGCGCCAGCAGCTTGGCCGGTGGTGCAGCGGGGGGGTACAATGAGCAGTTCTTC. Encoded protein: CASSLAGGAAGGYNEQFF.

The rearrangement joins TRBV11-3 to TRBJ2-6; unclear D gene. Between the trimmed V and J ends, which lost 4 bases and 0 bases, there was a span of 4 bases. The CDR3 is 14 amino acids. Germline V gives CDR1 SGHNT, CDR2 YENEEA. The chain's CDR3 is CASSSVSGANVLTF. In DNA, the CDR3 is TGTGCCAGCAGCTCGGTCTCTGGGGCCAACGTCCTGACTTTC.

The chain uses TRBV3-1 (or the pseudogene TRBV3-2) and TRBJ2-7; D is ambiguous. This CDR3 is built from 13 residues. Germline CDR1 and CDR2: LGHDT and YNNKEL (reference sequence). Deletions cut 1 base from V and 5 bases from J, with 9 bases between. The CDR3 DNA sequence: TGTGCCAGCAGCCAAGGAATCGGTAACGAGCAGTACTTC. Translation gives CASSQGIGNEQYF.

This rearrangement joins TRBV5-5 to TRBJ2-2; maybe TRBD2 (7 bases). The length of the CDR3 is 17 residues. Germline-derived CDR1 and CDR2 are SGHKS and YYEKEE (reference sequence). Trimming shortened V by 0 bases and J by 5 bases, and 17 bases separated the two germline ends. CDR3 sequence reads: CASSLAGGGRTTGELFF. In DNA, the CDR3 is TGTGCCAGCAGCTTGGCGGGGGGCGGGAGAACGACCGGGGAGCTGTTTTTT.

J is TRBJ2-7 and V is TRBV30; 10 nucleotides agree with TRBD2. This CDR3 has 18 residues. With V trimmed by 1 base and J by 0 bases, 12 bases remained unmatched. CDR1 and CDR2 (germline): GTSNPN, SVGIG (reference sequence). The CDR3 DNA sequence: TGTGCCTGGAGTGCAGCTAGCGGGAGTCATTATACCTCCTACGAGCAGTACTTC. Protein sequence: CAWSAASGSHYTSYEQYF.

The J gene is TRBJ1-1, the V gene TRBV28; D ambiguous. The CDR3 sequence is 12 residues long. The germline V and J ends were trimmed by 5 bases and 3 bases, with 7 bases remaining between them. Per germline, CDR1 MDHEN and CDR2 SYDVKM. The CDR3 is CASSIPYTEAFF. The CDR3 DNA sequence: TGTGCCAGCAGTATCCCCTACACTGAAGCTTTCTTT.

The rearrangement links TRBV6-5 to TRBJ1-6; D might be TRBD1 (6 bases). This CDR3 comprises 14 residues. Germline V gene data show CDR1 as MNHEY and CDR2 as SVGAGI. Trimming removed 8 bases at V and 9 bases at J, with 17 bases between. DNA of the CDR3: TGTGCCAGCCGGGGGGCAGGGGAAGGTTCACCCCTCCACTTT. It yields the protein CASRGAGEGSPLHF.